These T cell receptor beta chains were read from a single sample in a study of control samples from healthy donors and cancer patients. Clones were sequenced by immunoSEQ multiplex PCR, and TCRdb holds only the in-frame ones, with some missing. The sample yields 150,000 to 200,000 clones, 90% to 95% seen once. Sequencing was carried out using blood. These receptors were collected from a woman under 30 in good health. Each CDR3 is given with its conserved first and last residue. A D gene is named only where the DNA matches it firmly. Where a row states a size, it is once, few, many or the class of an expanded clone; other rows omit it.

j_call	clone_size	v_call	d_call	cdr3_aa	cdr3_nt
TRBJ1-1	NA	TRBV2	NA	CASSDPPDAEAFF	TGTGCCAGCAGTGATCCCCCCGACGCTGAAGCTTTCTTT
TRBJ1-1	NA	TRBV5-6	NA	CASSLRDGRHLGEAFF	TGTGCCAGCAGCTTGAGGGATGGTCGACATTTAGGTGAAGCTTTCTTT
TRBJ1-3	NA	TRBV29-1	NA	CSVAGGNTIYF	TGCAGCGTCGCGGGTGGAAACACCATATATTTT
TRBJ1-4	few	TRBV5-4	NA	CASSPPEGGLFF	TGTGCCAGCAGCCCTCCAGAGGGAGGGCTGTTTTTT
TRBJ1-1	NA	TRBV6-5	NA	CASRLDRNSGDTFF	TGTGCCAGCAGATTAGACAGGAACAGTGGAGACACTTTCTTT
TRBJ2-7	NA	TRBV29-1	TRBD2	CSVGFASGGLSSYEQYF	TGCAGCGTTGGCTTCGCTAGCGGGGGCCTAAGCTCCTACGAGCAGTACTTC
TRBJ1-4	NA	TRBV18	NA	CASSRQTTTNEKLFF	TGTGCCAGCTCCCGACAGACGACAACTAATGAAAAACTGTTTTTT
TRBJ2-3	NA	TRBV7-9	TRBD2	CASSSYPGLAGVDTQYF	TGTGCCAGCAGCTCATATCCGGGACTAGCGGGCGTAGATACGCAGTATTTT
TRBJ2-5	once	TRBV7-9	TRBD1	CASSSPGQGRETQYF	TGTGCCAGCAGCTCGCCGGGACAGGGAAGAGAGACCCAGTACTTC
TRBJ2-5	NA	TRBV12-3/TRBV12-4	NA	CASTIPNQETQYF	TGTGCCAGCACTATACCGAACCAAGAGACCCAGTACTTC
TRBJ2-3	NA	TRBV27	NA	CASSFQGSDTQYF	TGTGCCAGCAGTTTTCAGGGGTCAGATACGCAGTATTTT
TRBJ2-7	NA	TRBV5-4	NA	CASSLSDTPREQYF	TGTGCCAGCAGCTTGTCGGACACTCCACGGGAGCAGTACTTC
TRBJ1-4	NA	TRBV7-9	NA	CASSLRETNEKLFF	TGTGCCAGCAGCTTAAGGGAGACTAATGAAAAACTGTTTTTT
TRBJ1-3	NA	TRBV15	NA	CATSGGSGNTIYF	TGTGCCACCAGTGGCGGCTCTGGAAACACCATATATTTT
TRBJ1-2	NA	TRBV6-2/TRBV6-3	TRBD1	CASSRDRVGYTF	TGTGCCAGCAGTCGCGACAGGGTTGGCTACACCTTC
TRBJ1-2	once	TRBV7-9	TRBD1	CASSDRGQHYGYTF	TGTGCCAGCAGCGACAGGGGGCAGCACTATGGCTACACCTTC
TRBJ2-4	NA	TRBV6-5	NA	CASRGTFRAKNIQYF	TGTGCCAGCAGGGGGACATTCAGGGCCAAAAACATTCAGTACTTC
TRBJ1-4	NA	TRBV27	NA	CASSAAGWEKLFF	TGTGCCAGCAGTGCAGCAGGGTGGGAAAAACTGTTTTTT
TRBJ2-4	NA	TRBV11-2	NA	CASSREPHSVNIQYF	TGTGCCAGCAGTAGAGAGCCACACTCAGTAAACATTCAGTACTTC
TRBJ2-7	once	TRBV18	NA	CASSPLGGEQYF	TGTGCCAGCTCACCACTTGGGGGCGAGCAGTACTTC
TRBJ1-3	NA	TRBV6-1	NA	CASSEVWSGNTIYF	TGTGCCAGCAGTGAAGTTTGGTCTGGAAACACCATATATTTT
TRBJ2-3	NA	TRBV4-2	NA	CASSPGDWEPQYF	TGTGCCAGCAGCCCGGGCGACTGGGAGCCGCAGTATTTT
TRBJ1-4	NA	TRBV29-1	NA	CSVILWGGNEKLFF	TGCAGCGTTATATTATGGGGCGGTAATGAAAAACTGTTTTTT
TRBJ2-7	once	TRBV18	NA	CASSPAAFGYEQYF	TGTGCCAGCTCACCAGCGGCGTTTGGGTACGAGCAGTACTTC
TRBJ2-2	NA	TRBV9	TRBD2	CASSPQLAGVPGELFF	TGTGCCAGCAGCCCCCAACTAGCGGGAGTACCCGGGGAGCTGTTTTTT
TRBJ2-7	NA	TRBV3-1/TRBV3-2	NA	CASSQGRRYYEQYF	TGTGCCAGCAGCCAAGGTCGACGGTACTACGAGCAGTACTTC
TRBJ1-1	NA	TRBV19	NA	CASSVNRNTEAFF	TGTGCCAGTAGTGTCAACAGGAACACTGAAGCTTTCTTT
TRBJ2-1	once	TRBV3-1/TRBV3-2	NA	CASSQVIGEQFF	TGTGCCAGCAGCCAAGTTATAGGGGAGCAGTTCTTC
TRBJ1-6	NA	TRBV5-1	NA	CASSLASRSYNSPLHF	TGCGCCAGCAGCTTGGCCAGTCGCTCCTATAATTCACCCCTCCACTTT
TRBJ1-3	NA	TRBV6-6	NA	CASSRIWDNSGNTIYF	TGTGCCAGCAGTCGGATTTGGGACAACTCTGGAAACACCATATATTTT
TRBJ2-1	NA	TRBV5-1	NA	CASSSLTRTVGTDEQFF	TGCGCCAGCAGCTCCCTAACCCGGACAGTCGGGACCGATGAGCAGTTCTTC
TRBJ1-1	NA	TRBV7-3	NA	CASSPSPGARTEAFF	TGTGCCAGCAGCCCCTCTCCAGGGGCTCGCACTGAAGCTTTCTTT
TRBJ2-3	NA	TRBV19	NA	CASSIGTQADTQYF	TGTGCCAGTAGTATAGGCACTCAGGCAGATACGCAGTATTTT
TRBJ2-6	NA	TRBV5-1	NA	CASSFGLAGANVLTF	TGCGCCAGCAGCTTTGGGTTGGCTGGGGCCAACGTCCTGACTTTC
TRBJ2-7	NA	TRBV20-1	NA	CSARAAYEQYF	TGCAGTGCTAGAGCGGCATACGAGCAGTACTTC
TRBJ1-3	NA	TRBV7-2	NA	CASSQSGGQLSSGNTIYF	TGTGCCAGCAGCCAAAGCGGCGGACAGCTCAGCTCTGGAAACACCATATATTTT
TRBJ1-3	NA	TRBV5-1	NA	CASSRGQFSGNTIYF	TGCGCCAGCAGTCGTGGACAGTTCTCTGGAAACACCATATATTTT
TRBJ1-2	NA	TRBV11-2	NA	CASSLDSNYGYTF	TGTGCCAGCAGCTTAGACAGTAACTATGGCTACACCTTC
TRBJ2-5	NA	TRBV5-1	TRBD2	CASSKYSGGEETQYF	TGCGCCAGCAGCAAATATAGCGGGGGTGAGGAGACCCAGTACTTC
TRBJ1-4	NA	TRBV2	NA	CASSEAPNRVGGEKLFF	TGTGCCAGCAGTGAAGCTCCGAACAGGGTCGGAGGTGAAAAACTGTTTTTT
TRBJ1-6	NA	TRBV11-3	NA	CASSRNQGPHYNSPLHF	TGTGCCAGCAGCCGTAACCAGGGGCCACACTATAATTCACCCCTCCACTTT
TRBJ2-7	few	TRBV7-9	NA	CASSLDGISYEQYF	TGTGCCAGCAGCTTAGACGGCATATCCTACGAGCAGTACTTC
TRBJ2-5	NA	TRBV3-1/TRBV3-2	NA	CASSQVSGETQYF	TGTGCCAGCAGCCAAGTGAGCGGGGAGACCCAGTACTTC
TRBJ2-2	NA	TRBV9	NA	CASSVRGHTNTGELFF	TGTGCCAGCAGCGTAAGGGGACATACGAACACCGGGGAGCTGTTTTTT
TRBJ1-4	few	TRBV14	TRBD1	CASILRDRGDVKGEKLFF	TGTGCCAGTATCCTCCGGGACAGGGGAGACGTGAAGGGCGAAAAACTGTTTTTT
TRBJ2-7	NA	TRBV29-1	NA	CSVRNSYEQYF	TGCAGCGTCAGGAATTCCTACGAGCAGTACTTC
TRBJ1-2	NA	TRBV27	NA	CASSPSRIDAYGYTF	TGTGCCAGCAGTCCATCTAGGATCGATGCCTATGGCTACACCTTC
TRBJ1-1	NA	TRBV7-2	NA	CASSRTANTEAFF	TGTGCCAGCAGCCGGACAGCGAACACTGAAGCTTTCTTT
TRBJ1-1	NA	TRBV3-1/TRBV3-2	NA	CASSPGGGSRVTEAFF	TGTGCCAGCAGCCCGGGAGGAGGGTCTCGGGTCACTGAAGCTTTCTTT
TRBJ1-2	NA	TRBV5-6	NA	CASVKRGEAGGYTF	TGTGCCAGCGTAAAAAGAGGGGAGGCAGGTGGCTACACCTTC
TRBJ2-7	NA	TRBV7-9	NA	CASSPPGGPPMVEQYF	TGTGCCAGCAGCCCCCCGGGCGGCCCCCCAATGGTTGAGCAGTACTTC
TRBJ2-1	NA	TRBV5-6	TRBD2	CASSLAGSGRSFDEQFF	TGTGCCAGCAGCTTGGCAGGGAGCGGGAGATCTTTCGATGAGCAGTTCTTC
TRBJ1-2	NA	TRBV10-2	TRBD1	CASSENRGPSGDF	TGCGCCAGCAGTGAGAACAGGGGGCCGAGCGGGGATTTC
TRBJ2-1	once	TRBV2	NA	CASSQGGGLYNEQFF	TGTGCCAGCAGTCAAGGGGGAGGGCTCTACAATGAGCAGTTCTTC
TRBJ2-5	NA	TRBV6-5	NA	CASSSPGTRETQYF	TGTGCCAGCAGTTCTCCAGGTACTCGAGAGACCCAGTACTTC
TRBJ1-1	NA	TRBV7-9	NA	CASSPFRDRRGTEAFF	TGTGCCAGCAGCCCGTTCCGGGACCGGAGGGGCACTGAAGCTTTCTTT
TRBJ1-2	NA	TRBV1	NA	CTSSQDKRAGANYGYTF	TGCACCAGCAGCCAAGATAAAAGGGCAGGAGCTAACTATGGCTACACCTTC